Listed below are T cell receptor beta chains from one sample, sequenced in a study of cytomegalovirus exposure and HLA in healthy donors. Generated by immunoSEQ multiplex PCR, the TCRdb table keeps only in-frame clones and is missing some. The repertoire holds some 86,000 clones, with over 85% as singletons. Sequenced input: PBMCs. These receptors came from a woman aged 30 to 39 in good health and CMV-seronegative. The CDR3 runs from the conserved cysteine through the conserved F or W. The order of the fields is V gene, J gene, clone size, D gene, CDR3 DNA, CDR3 protein. D genes are given only for firm matches. Clone size appears in some rows only: once, few, many, or a class for an expanded clone.

>TRBV28|TRBJ1-1|once|TRBD1
TGTGCCACCTTGGGACAGGGGGAAGTGGGAAGGACTGAAGCTTTCTTT
CATLGQGEVGRTEAFF
>TRBV4-2|TRBJ2-3|.|TRBD2
TGTGCCAGCAGCCAGAAGAGCGGGGGGGCCACAGATACGCAGTATTTT
CASSQKSGGATDTQYF
>TRBV2|TRBJ1-2|few|TRBD1
TGTGCCAGCAGAGTATCCGGGACAGGGGATGGCTACACCTTC
CASRVSGTGDGYTF
>TRBV5-1|TRBJ2-2|.|.
TGCGCCAGCAGCTACCGGGGTAGGGCGGACACCGGGGAGCTGTTTTTT
CASSYRGRADTGELFF
>TRBV5-1|TRBJ2-7|.|.
TGCGCCAGCAGCATTGACAGGGGAGGGGCCGAGCAGTACTTC
CASSIDRGGAEQYF
>TRBV9|TRBJ2-5|.|.
TGTGCCAGCAGCCGACAAACCGGGACAAGAGAGACCCAGTACTTC
CASSRQTGTRETQYF
>TRBV9|TRBJ2-2|.|TRBD1
TGTGCCAGCAGCGGGCCGGGACAGGGGCGCACCGGGGAGCTGTTTTTT
CASSGPGQGRTGELFF
>TRBV4-2|TRBJ2-1|few|TRBD2
TGTGCCAGCAGCCAAGATCGGGGCGGGGGGGCAAGAGATGAGCAGTTCTTC
CASSQDRGGGARDEQFF
>TRBV5-6|TRBJ2-5|.|.
TGTGCCAGCAGCATCGGGACAAGAGAGACCCAGTACTTC
CASSIGTRETQYF
>TRBV30|TRBJ1-2|.|.
TGTGCCTGGACGCTCGGGGGAGAGGATGGCTACACCTTC
CAWTLGGEDGYTF
>TRBV5-6|TRBJ2-4|.|TRBD1
TGTGCCAGCTTCAGGGGGATCTCCAACATTCAGTACTTC
CASFRGISNIQYF
>TRBV5-8|TRBJ2-7|.|TRBD1
TGTGCCAGCAGCTTTCGGCCACTGGGACAGGGGTACGAGCAGTACTTC
CASSFRPLGQGYEQYF
>TRBV28|TRBJ2-6|.|.
TGTGCCAGCAGTTTCGCGGGCTCTGGGGCCAACGTCCTGACTTTC
CASSFAGSGANVLTF
>TRBV19|TRBJ1-5|.|TRBD1
TGTGCCAGTAGTAGGGGACAGAGCAATCAGCCCCAGCATTTT
CASSRGQSNQPQHF
>TRBV5-4|TRBJ2-3|.|.
TGTGCCAGCAGCTTGGAACCCGGGAAGTCGACAGATACGCAGTATTTT
CASSLEPGKSTDTQYF
>TRBV21-1|TRBJ2-1|.|.
TGTGCCAGCAGCAAATGCGGGGGGAGCTCCTACAATGAGCAGTTCTTC
CASSKCGGSSYNEQFF
>TRBV6-5|TRBJ1-5|.|.
TGTGCCAGCAGTTATGGGGGCGGCAATCAGCCCCAGCATTTT
CASSYGGGNQPQHF
>TRBV27|TRBJ1-4|.|.
TGTGCCAGCAGTTTTCCCGGCGGAAAACTGTTTTTT
CASSFPGGKLFF
>TRBV7-6|TRBJ1-3|.|.
TGTGCCAGCAGCTTAAGTCGGGCGGGCGAATCAGGAAACACCATATATTTT
CASSLSRAGESGNTIYF
>TRBV19|TRBJ2-3|.|TRBD1
TGTGCCAGTAGTACCTTCGGACAGGGGGCGACAGATACGCAGTATTTT
CASSTFGQGATDTQYF
>TRBV6-4|TRBJ2-3|few|TRBD2
TGTGCCAGCAGTGACTCGGCGGGGGACACAGATACGCAGTATTTT
CASSDSAGDTDTQYF
>TRBV28|TRBJ2-6|.|.
TGTGCCAGCAGGCAAAATGGTGGCAGTTCATCTGGGGCCAACGTCCTGACTTTC
CASRQNGGSSSGANVLTF
>TRBV19|TRBJ2-1|.|.
TGTGCCAGTAGTATACCCCCTAACGGAGGTGAGCAGTTCTTC
CASSIPPNGGEQFF
>TRBV6-4|TRBJ1-5|.|.
TGTGCCAGCAGTGACGCTAGCGGGGGCAATCAGCCCCAGCATTTT
CASSDASGGNQPQHF
>TRBV19|TRBJ2-5|.|.
TGTGCCAGCGCCGAAAAGGGGGCCCAGTACTTC
CASAEKGAQYF
>TRBV7-2|TRBJ1-3|.|.
TGTGCCAGCAGCCTGACCTCAACAGGAGCTGGAAACACCATATATTTT
CASSLTSTGAGNTIYF
>TRBV28|TRBJ1-1|.|.
TGTGCCAGCAATAGCCTCAGGGGCGCGGGCACTGAAGCTTTCTTT
CASNSLRGAGTEAFF
>TRBV7-9|TRBJ2-7|.|TRBD1
TGTGCCAGCAGCCCTGGGTACAGGGGGCCTTACGAGCAGTACTTC
CASSPGYRGPYEQYF
>TRBV2|TRBJ2-1|.|TRBD1
TGTGCCGGAGGAGACGACAAGACAGGGGTCAATGAGCAGTTCTTC
CAGGDDKTGVNEQFF
>TRBV6-5|TRBJ2-1|.|TRBD1
TGTGCCAGCACCCCGACAGGGGGCTACAATGAGCAGTTCTTC
CASTPTGGYNEQFF
>TRBV6-5|TRBJ1-4|.|TRBD1
TGTGCCAGCAGGATCAACAGGGGATATCGTGAAAAACTGTTTTTT
CASRINRGYREKLFF
>TRBV9|TRBJ2-1|.|TRBD2
TGTGCCAGCAGCTCCGGGGGGGCCTCCTACAATGAGCAGTTCTTC
CASSSGGASYNEQFF
>TRBV4-2|TRBJ1-2|.|.
TGTGCCAGCAGCCAAGATTCAGCGGGGCAAATCTATGGCTACACCTTC
CASSQDSAGQIYGYTF
>TRBV19|TRBJ1-2|.|.
TGTGCCAGTAGTCCTCTTCAGGCCTATGGCTACACCTTC
CASSPLQAYGYTF
>TRBV7-2|TRBJ2-3|.|.
TGTGCCAGCACCGGACTTATTAGCACAGATACGCAGTATTTT
CASTGLISTDTQYF
>TRBV19|TRBJ1-2|.|.
TGTGCCAGTAGATTGCCGGGGTCAGGGGCGAACTATGGCTACACCTTC
CASRLPGSGANYGYTF
>TRBV5-1|TRBJ2-3|.|.
TGCGCCAGCAGCCCGGGGTCTCCGGGCACAGATACGCAGTATTTT
CASSPGSPGTDTQYF
>TRBV15|TRBJ1-1|.|.
TGTGCCACCAGCAGCCCCGAGGGTCGCGTCCCCAAACCGAACACTGAAGCTTTCTTT
CATSSPEGRVPKPNTEAFF
>TRBV6-1|TRBJ1-4|.|TRBD1
TGTGCCAGCGAAACACAGGGACAGAAAAATGAAAAACTGTTTTTT
CASETQGQKNEKLFF
>TRBV7-9|TRBJ2-7|.|TRBD1
TGTGCCAGCAGCCCGGGACAGGGGTTCTACGAGCAGTACTTC
CASSPGQGFYEQYF
>TRBV6-6|TRBJ2-5|.|.
TGTGCCAGCAGTTACTCGGAGGGGTTGGAGACCCAGTACTTC
CASSYSEGLETQYF
>TRBV2|TRBJ2-2|.|TRBD1
TGTGCCAGCAGTCCCAGGGGGATGACCGGGGAGCTGTTTTTT
CASSPRGMTGELFF
>TRBV7-8|TRBJ2-3|.|TRBD2
TGTGCCAGCAGGCCTAGGGGAAGACTAGCGACAGATACGCAGTATTTT
CASRPRGRLATDTQYF
>TRBV7-9|TRBJ1-2|.|TRBD1
TGTGCCAGCACCACGGGACAGGGAGTCTATGGCTACACCTTC
CASTTGQGVYGYTF
>TRBV7-9|TRBJ1-1|.|TRBD1
TGTGCCAGCAGCTTAGGGCTCAGGACAGGGGCTAACACTGAAGCTTTCTTT
CASSLGLRTGANTEAFF
>TRBV11-2|TRBJ1-2|.|TRBD1
TGTGCCAGCAGCCCCTACCCCCAGGGGGACAGGAACTATGGCTACACCTTC
CASSPYPQGDRNYGYTF
>TRBV9|TRBJ2-5|.|.
TGTGCCAGCAGCGTAGAGGCAGGGGTTAAGGAGACCCAGTACTTC
CASSVEAGVKETQYF
>TRBV29-1|TRBJ2-3|.|.
TGCGGCTGTAGGGGGAAGATCGATACGCAGTATTTT
CGCRGKIDTQYF
>TRBV19|TRBJ2-3|.|TRBD2
TGTGCCAGTAGTACTCTAGCGGGAGGTGTAACAGATACGCAGTATTTT
CASSTLAGGVTDTQYF
>TRBV28|TRBJ1-2|once|.
TGTGCCAGCAGTTCACAGGGATCCCGCTATGGCTACACCTTC
CASSSQGSRYGYTF
>TRBV19|TRBJ1-1|.|TRBD1
TGTGCCAGTAGAATATCAGGGGGCCGGGACACTGAAGCTTTCTTT
CASRISGGRDTEAFF
>TRBV27|TRBJ1-1|.|.
TGTGCCAGCAGTCCTGACAGACTGAACACTGAAGCTTTCTTT
CASSPDRLNTEAFF
>TRBV28|TRBJ1-2|.|.
TGTGCCAGCAGTATCGCCGGGACAAGACTTGAGTCGAACTATGGCTACACCTTC
CASSIAGTRLESNYGYTF
>TRBV6-4|TRBJ1-3|.|TRBD1
TGTGCCAGCAGTCACCTTTTGGACAGGATCTCTGGAAACACCATATATTTT
CASSHLLDRISGNTIYF